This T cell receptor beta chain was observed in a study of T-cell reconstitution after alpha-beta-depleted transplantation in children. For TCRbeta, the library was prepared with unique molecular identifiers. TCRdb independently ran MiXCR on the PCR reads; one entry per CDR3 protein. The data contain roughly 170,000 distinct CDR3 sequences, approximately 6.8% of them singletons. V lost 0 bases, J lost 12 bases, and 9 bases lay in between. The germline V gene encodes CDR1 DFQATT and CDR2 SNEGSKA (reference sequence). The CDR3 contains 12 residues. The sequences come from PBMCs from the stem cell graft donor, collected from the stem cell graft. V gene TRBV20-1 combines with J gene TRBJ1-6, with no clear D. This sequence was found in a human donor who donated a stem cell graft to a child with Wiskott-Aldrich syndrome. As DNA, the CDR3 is TGCAGTGCTAGAGATCAGGCAGGACCCCTCCACTTT. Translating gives CSARDQAGPLHF.